This T cell receptor (beta chain) comes out of a study of T-cell memory formation after mild COVID-19. Study-wide points: Pre-infection memory already had some responding clones, implying cross-reactive memory joined. Later expanders leaned CD4+, whereas day 15 to 85 contracting clones were balanced CD4/CD8.

Germline V gene sequence: CDR1 SGHVS, CDR2 FQNEAQ. The CDR3 sequence is 15 residues long. V was pared by 5 bases and J by 5 bases, with 7 bases of the junction left unmatched. TCRdb reanalysed the 5' RACE reads using MiXCR and keeps one entry per CDR3 protein. The repertoire consists of 300,000 to 350,000 distinct CDR3 sequences, with roughly 15% occurring once and the leading ten covering 20% to 25%. To note about this clonotype: Its specificity is unknown.

The material sequenced was PBMCs or a T cell subset sorted from them (not recorded which). The sequence derives from a man aged 18 to 30 who had mild COVID-19 (a few samples of this study predate the infection). Cell type and time point are not known. The rearrangement links TRBV7-8 to TRBJ1-1; 11 bases match TRBD1. CDR3 nucleotide sequence: TGTGCCAGCAGCAAGCCGGGACAGGGGGTGACTGAAGCTTTCTTT. Translating it yields CASSKPGQGVTEAFF.